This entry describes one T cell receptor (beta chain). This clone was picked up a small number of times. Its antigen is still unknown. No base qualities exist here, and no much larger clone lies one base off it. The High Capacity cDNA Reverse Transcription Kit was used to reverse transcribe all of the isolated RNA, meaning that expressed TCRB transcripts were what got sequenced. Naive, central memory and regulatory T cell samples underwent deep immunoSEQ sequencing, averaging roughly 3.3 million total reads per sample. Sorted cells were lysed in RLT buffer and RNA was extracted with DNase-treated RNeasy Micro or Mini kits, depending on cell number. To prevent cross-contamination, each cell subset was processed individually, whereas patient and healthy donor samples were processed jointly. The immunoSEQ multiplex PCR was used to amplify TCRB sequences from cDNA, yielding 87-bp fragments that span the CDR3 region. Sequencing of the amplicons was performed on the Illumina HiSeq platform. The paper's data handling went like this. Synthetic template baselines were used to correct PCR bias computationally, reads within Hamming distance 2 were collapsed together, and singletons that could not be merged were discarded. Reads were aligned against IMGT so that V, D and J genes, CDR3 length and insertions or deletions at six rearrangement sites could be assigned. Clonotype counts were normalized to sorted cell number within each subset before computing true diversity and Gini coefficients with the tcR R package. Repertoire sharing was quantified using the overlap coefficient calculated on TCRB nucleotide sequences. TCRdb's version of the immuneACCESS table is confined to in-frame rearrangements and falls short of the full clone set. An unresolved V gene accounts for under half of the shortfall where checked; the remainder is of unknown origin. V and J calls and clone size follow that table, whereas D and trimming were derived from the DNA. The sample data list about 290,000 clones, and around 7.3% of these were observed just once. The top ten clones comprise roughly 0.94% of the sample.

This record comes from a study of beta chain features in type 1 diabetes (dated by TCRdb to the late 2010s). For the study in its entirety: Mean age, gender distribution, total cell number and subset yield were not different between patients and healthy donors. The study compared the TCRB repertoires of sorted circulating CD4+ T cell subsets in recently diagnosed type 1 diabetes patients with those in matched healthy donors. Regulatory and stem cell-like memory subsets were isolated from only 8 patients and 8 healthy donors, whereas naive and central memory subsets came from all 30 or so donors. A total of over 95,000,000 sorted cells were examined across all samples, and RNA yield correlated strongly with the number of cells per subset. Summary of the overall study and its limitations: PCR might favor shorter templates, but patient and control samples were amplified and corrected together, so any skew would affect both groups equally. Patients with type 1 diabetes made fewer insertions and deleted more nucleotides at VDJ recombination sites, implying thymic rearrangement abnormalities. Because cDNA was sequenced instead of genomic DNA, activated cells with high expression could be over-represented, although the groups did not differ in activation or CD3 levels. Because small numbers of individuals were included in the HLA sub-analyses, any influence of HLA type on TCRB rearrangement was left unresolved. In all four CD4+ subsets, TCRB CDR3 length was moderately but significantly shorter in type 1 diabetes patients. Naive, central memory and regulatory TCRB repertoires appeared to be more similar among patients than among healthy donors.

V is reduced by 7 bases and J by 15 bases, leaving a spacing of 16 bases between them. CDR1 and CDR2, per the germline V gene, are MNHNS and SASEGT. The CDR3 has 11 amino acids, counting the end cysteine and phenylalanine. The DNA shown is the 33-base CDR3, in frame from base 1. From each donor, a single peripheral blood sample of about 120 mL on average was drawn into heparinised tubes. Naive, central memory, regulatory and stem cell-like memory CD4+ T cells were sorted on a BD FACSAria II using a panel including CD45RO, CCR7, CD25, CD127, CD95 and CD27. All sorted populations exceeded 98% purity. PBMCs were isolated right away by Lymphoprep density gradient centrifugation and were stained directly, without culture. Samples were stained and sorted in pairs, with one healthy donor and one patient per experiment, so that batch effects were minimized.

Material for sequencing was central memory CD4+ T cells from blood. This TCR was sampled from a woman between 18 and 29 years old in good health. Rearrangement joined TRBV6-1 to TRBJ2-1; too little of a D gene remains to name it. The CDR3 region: CASIPSTQLFF. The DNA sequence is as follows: TGTGCCAGCATCCCATCTACGCAGCTGTTCTTC.